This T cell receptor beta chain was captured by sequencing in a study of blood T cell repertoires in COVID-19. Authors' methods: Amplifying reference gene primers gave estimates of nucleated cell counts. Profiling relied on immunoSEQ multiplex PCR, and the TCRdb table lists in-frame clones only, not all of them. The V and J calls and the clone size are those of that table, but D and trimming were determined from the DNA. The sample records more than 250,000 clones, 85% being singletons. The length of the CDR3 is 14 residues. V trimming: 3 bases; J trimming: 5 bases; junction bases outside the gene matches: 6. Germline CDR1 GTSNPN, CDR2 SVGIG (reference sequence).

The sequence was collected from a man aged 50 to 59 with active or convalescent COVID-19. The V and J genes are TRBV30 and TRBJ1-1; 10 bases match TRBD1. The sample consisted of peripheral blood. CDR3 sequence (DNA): TGTGCCTGGAGGAAAGGGACAGGGGTTACTGAAGCTTTCTTT. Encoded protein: CAWRKGTGVTEAFF.